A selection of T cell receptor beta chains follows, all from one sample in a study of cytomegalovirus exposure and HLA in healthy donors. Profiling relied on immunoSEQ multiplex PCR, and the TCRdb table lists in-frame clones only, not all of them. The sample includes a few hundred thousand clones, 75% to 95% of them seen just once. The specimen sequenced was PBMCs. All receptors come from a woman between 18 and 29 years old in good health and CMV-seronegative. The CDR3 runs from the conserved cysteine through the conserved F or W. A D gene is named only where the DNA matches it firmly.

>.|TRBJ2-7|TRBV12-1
CASSFGSRTSRREQYF
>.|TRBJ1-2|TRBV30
CAWSQGPGYTF
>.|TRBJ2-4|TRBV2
CASSNRDSNSPGIQYF
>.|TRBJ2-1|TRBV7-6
CASSWTLERSNEQFF
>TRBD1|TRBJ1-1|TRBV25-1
CASSKDRGVAEAFF
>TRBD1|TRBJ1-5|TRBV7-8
CASSARDSYQPQHF
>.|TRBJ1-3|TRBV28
CASSLLGGTFGNTIYF
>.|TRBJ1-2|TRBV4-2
CASSQVGGSASGYTF
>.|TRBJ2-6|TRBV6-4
CASTGDWGANVLTF
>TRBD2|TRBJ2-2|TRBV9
CASSVDGGGVTGELFF
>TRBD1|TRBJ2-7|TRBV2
CASSEFTVAGGNEQYF
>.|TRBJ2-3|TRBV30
CAWSIFSTDTQYF
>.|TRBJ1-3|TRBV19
CASSILVAGHRGGNTIYF
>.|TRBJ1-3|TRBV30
CAWGPDSAGNTIYF
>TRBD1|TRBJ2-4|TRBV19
CASSSGTGNIQYF
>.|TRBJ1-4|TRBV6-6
CASSYGQTNEKLFF
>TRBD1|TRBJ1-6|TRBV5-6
CASSRDRGNSPLHF
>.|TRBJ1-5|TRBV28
CANKGVGQPQHF
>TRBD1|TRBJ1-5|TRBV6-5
CASSSTGGAQPQHF
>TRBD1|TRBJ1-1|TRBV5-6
CASSFTGGNTEAFF
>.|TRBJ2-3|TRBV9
CASAHGVPDTQYF
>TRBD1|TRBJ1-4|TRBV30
CASGTGVGLDEKLFF
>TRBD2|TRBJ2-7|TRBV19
CATTGSGSREQYF
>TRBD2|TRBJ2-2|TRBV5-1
CASSLGLAANTGELFF
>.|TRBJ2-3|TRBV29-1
CSVEDEFLPDTQYF
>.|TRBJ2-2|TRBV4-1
CASSPGGTGELFF